The 20 T cell receptor beta chains below were found in one sample sequenced in a study of technical replicates of blood from a handful of donors. Repertoires were generated with immunoSEQ multiplex PCR, while TCRdb's copy carries only in-frame clones and drops some. Counted here are 50,000 to 65,000 clones, over 85% occurring once; the ten biggest clones make up more than 4%. The sequencing input was PBMCs. These receptors all come from a human donor in good health. Some clones in this sample may be carry-over from other donors' samples.

The rearrangement links TRBV7-2 to TRBJ2-7, with unresolved D. This CDR3 spans 14 amino acids. The V gene's germline CDR1 is SGHTA and CDR2 FQGNSA. V was cut by 6 bases and J by 0 bases, with 12 bases left in between. The CDR3 nucleotides are TGTGCCAGCAGACAGACCGGCAGCTCCTACGAGCAGTACTTC. It encodes CASRQTGSSYEQYF.

V gene TRBV7-2 combines with J gene TRBJ2-7; 8 positions match TRBD1. Germline V gene sequence: CDR1 SGHTA, CDR2 FQGNSA. V was clipped by 5 bases and J by 3 bases; unmatched bases: 18. The CDR3 runs to 18 residues. CDR3 DNA: TGTGCCAGCAGCCCAGGCCCCCCTCGGGACAGGTTGGACTACGAGCAGTACTTC. Translating it yields CASSPGPPRDRLDYEQYF.

This rearrangement joins TRBV11-1 to TRBJ1-1; 9 nucleotides agree with TRBD1. Germline CDR1 reads SGHAT; CDR2 reads FQDESV (reference sequence). The J segment lost 0 bases and the V segment lost 4 bases, leaving 0 bases of the junction unmatched. This CDR3 has 14 amino acids. The chain's CDR3 is CASSWDRVNTEAFF. CDR3 DNA sequence: TGTGCCAGCAGCTGGGACAGGGTGAACACTGAAGCTTTCTTT.

This clone came up a few times. This rearrangement joins TRBV7-6 to TRBJ2-3, with 7 positions matching TRBD2. V lost 7 bases, J lost 2 bases, and 6 bases stayed unmatched. CDR3 length: 14 amino acids. Germline loops: CDR1 SGHVS, CDR2 FNYEAQ. This CDR3 reads CASTSGGFTDTQYF. The CDR3 region has the DNA TGTGCCAGCACTTCGGGGGGTTTCACAGATACGCAGTATTTT.

This clone showed up just once. V and J are TRBV7-6 and TRBJ2-2, with D perhaps matching TRBD1 (6 bases). Deletions cut 5 bases from V and 0 bases from J, with 13 bases between. CDR3 length equals 16 residues. Germline V gene sequence: CDR1 SGHVS, CDR2 FNYEAQ. This CDR3 is CASSLRQGTNTGELFF. CDR3 sequence (DNA): TGTGCCAGCAGCCTCCGCCAGGGGACGAACACCGGGGAGCTGTTTTTT.

The table lists this clone with a count of one. The chain links TRBV13 to TRBJ1-6, with D tentatively TRBD1 (6 bases). The CDR3 consists of 14 residues. Germline-derived CDR1 and CDR2 are PRHDT and FYEKMQ (reference sequence). The V end lost 5 bases, the J end lost 4 bases, and 9 bases lay between the germline ends. The CDR3 coding sequence is TGTGCCAGCAGCCCTGGACAGTATAATTCACCCCTCCACTTT. It specifies CASSPGQYNSPLHF.

This rearrangement joins TRBV7-9 to TRBJ2-7; 8 positions match TRBD2. CDR3 size: 16 residues. Germline loops: CDR1 SEHNR, CDR2 FQNEAQ (reference sequence). V was pared by 2 bases and J by 5 bases, with 11 bases of the junction left unmatched. The chain's CDR3 is CASSLLGSGGRDEQYF. In DNA, the CDR3 is TGTGCCAGCAGCTTATTGGGGTCGGGAGGGCGCGACGAGCAGTACTTC.

CDR3 in amino acids: CASSYHDRGEAFF. The CDR3 nucleotides read TGTGCCAGCAGTTACCACGACAGGGGAGAAGCTTTCTTT. The chain couples TRBV6-5 to TRBJ1-1; 8 bases are a match to TRBD1. The germline V gene encodes CDR1 MNHEY and CDR2 SVGAGI. Losses at the gene ends were 2 bases for V and 8 bases for J; bases not matched to a gene: 4. The CDR3 covers 13 residues.

The V call is TRBV7-9, the J call TRBJ2-2; 9 positions agree with TRBD1. V trimming: 5 bases; J trimming: 5 bases; junction bases outside the gene matches: 12. The CDR3 spans 17 residues. The germline V gene has CDR1 SEHNR and CDR2 FQNEAQ (reference sequence). The CDR3 DNA sequence: TGTGCCAGCAGCCCAGACCTTCCGGGACAGGGAACCGGGGAGCTGTTTTTT. This sequence encodes CASSPDLPGQGTGELFF.

The V call is TRBV30, the J call TRBJ1-1; TRBD1 matches at 8 bases. The J segment lost 10 bases and the V segment lost 1 base, leaving 11 bases of the junction unmatched. The CDR3 totals 14 residues. Germline V gives CDR1 GTSNPN, CDR2 SVGIG (reference sequence). CDR3 in DNA: TGTGCCTGGAGTGCCCGGACAGGGAAGGATTCAGCTTTCTTT. Translating gives CAWSARTGKDSAFF.

This chain joins TRBV9 and TRBJ2-1; possibly TRBD2 for D (6 bases). Germline CDR1 SGDLS, CDR2 YYNGEE. Trimming shortened V by 3 bases and J by 4 bases, and 8 bases separated the two germline ends. This CDR3 comprises 13 residues. CDR3 loop: CASSGGLYNEQFF. DNA of the CDR3: TGTGCCAGCAGCGGGGGACTGTACAATGAGCAGTTCTTC.

The J gene is TRBJ2-1, the V gene TRBV2; 8 bases are a match to TRBD1. The V gene end was trimmed by 4 bases and the J gene end by 6 bases; junction bases not matched to a gene: 5. The CDR3 is 14 amino acids. Germline lookup yields CDR1 SNHLY and CDR2 FYNNEI. CDR3 DNA: TGTGCCAGCAGTGGGGACAGGCTTGCCAATGAGCAGTTCTTC. This sequence encodes CASSGDRLANEQFF.

The chain has TRBV29-1 and TRBJ2-3; TRBD2 is a possible D gene (6 bases). The V and J ends lost 5 bases and 4 bases respectively, with 19 bases between them. The germline V gene has CDR1 SQVTM and CDR2 ANQGSEA. This CDR3 is 15 amino acids long. CDR3 loop: CSVKVTGLRADTQYF. CDR3 sequence (DNA): TGCAGCGTTAAAGTTACGGGACTTAGGGCAGATACGCAGTATTTT.

This clone was observed a single time. This chain connects TRBV30 to TRBJ2-7; the match to TRBD2 covers 7 bases. In germline, CDR1 is GTSNPN, CDR2 SVGIG (reference sequence). CDR3 size: 14 residues. With V trimmed by 7 bases and J by 4 bases, 13 bases remained unmatched. CDR3 residues: CASTPRASGYEQYF. The CDR3 region has the DNA TGTGCCTCAACCCCGAGAGCTAGCGGTTACGAGCAGTACTTC.

V is TRBV10-3 and J is TRBJ2-7, with TRBD1 identical over 9 bases. V was pared by 4 bases and J by 3 bases, with 10 bases of the junction left unmatched. CDR1 and CDR2 from the germline V gene are ENHRY and SYGVKD. The CDR3 totals 16 residues. CDR3 residues: CAISVRGQGTNYEQYF. For the CDR3, the DNA is TGTGCCATCAGTGTTCGCGGACAGGGGACAAACTACGAGCAGTACTTC.

The chain couples TRBV18 to TRBJ2-3, with unresolved D. This CDR3 is built from 18 residues. Trimming pared 6 bases from V and 1 base from J, leaving 23 bases between. CDR1 is KGHSH, CDR2 LQKENI, per germline. The CDR3 sequence: CASSPALLLAARTDTQYF. The CDR3 nucleotides are TGTGCCAGCTCGCCGGCACTCCTTTTGGCGGCACGCACAGATACGCAGTATTTT.

This clone was seen more than once but under ten times. The chain joins TRBV13 to TRBJ2-1; possible D gene TRBD2, 5 bases. Between the trimmed V and J ends, which lost 0 bases and 4 bases, there was a span of 16 bases. CDR1 is PRHDT, CDR2 FYEKMQ, per germline (reference sequence). This CDR3 spans 17 amino acids. For the CDR3, the DNA is TGTGCCAGCAGCTTAGGCCTAACGGGGAACGGTTACAATGAGCAGTTCTTC. Protein product: CASSLGLTGNGYNEQFF.

The V and J genes are TRBV7-9 and TRBJ2-7; the D is unclear. V lost 1 base to trimming and J lost 7 bases, with 17 bases between them. The CDR3 is 15 amino acids. Germline CDR1 is SEHNR and CDR2 is FQNEAQ (reference sequence). CDR3 sequence: CASSLVARPYSEQYF. Written as DNA, the CDR3 is TGTGCCAGCAGCTTAGTAGCTCGCCCCTACTCGGAGCAGTACTTC.

This sequence joins TRBV7-2 and TRBJ2-1; 7 bases line up with TRBD2. V lost 3 bases and J lost 5; bases outside the gene matches: 7. From germline, CDR1 is SGHTA and CDR2 FQGNSA. The CDR3 sequence is 15 residues long. The chain's CDR3 is CASSLMAGDHNEQFF. The CDR3 DNA is TGTGCCAGCAGCTTGATGGCGGGGGATCACAATGAGCAGTTCTTC.

This clone showed up just once. This chain uses TRBV11-2 with TRBJ1-2, with 8 bases lining up with TRBD1. This CDR3 has 15 amino acids. V was clipped by 5 bases and J by 8 bases; unmatched bases: 13. Germline V gene lookup returns CDR1 SGHAT and CDR2 FQNNGV. CDR3 sequence reads: CASSARTGTGTGYTF. In DNA, the CDR3 is TGTGCCAGCAGCGCGAGAACCGGGACAGGAACAGGCTACACCTTC.